These 19 T cell receptor beta chains were all obtained from the same sample, sequenced in a study of neurological immune-mediated disorders. TCRdb reanalysed the 5' RACE reads using MiXCR and keeps one entry per CDR3 protein. The sample records about 38,000 distinct CDR3 sequences, approximately 10% being singletons. Described time point: technical triplicate 1. The specimen sequenced was PBMCs. These TCRs come from a man in his 60s with HTLV-1-associated myelopathy (HAM/TSP).

In this sample, this clonotype turned up many times. The CDR3 nucleotides read TGTGCCAGCAGCGTATACCCGACAGGGGGCTACGAGCAGTACTTC. It encodes CASSVYPTGGYEQYF. The chain recombines TRBV9 with TRBJ2-7; 9 bases align to TRBD1. The CDR3 covers 15 residues. V shed 1 base, J shed 3 bases, and the junction held 5 bases outside the gene matches. Per germline, CDR1 SGDLS and CDR2 YYNGEE.

At least ten counts were recorded for this clonotype. This sequence joins TRBV3-1 and TRBJ2-2; 14 bases agree with TRBD2. This CDR3 is 15 amino acids long. Germline trimming cut 6 bases from V and 7 bases from J; bases unmatched to any gene: 4. Germline-derived CDR1 and CDR2 are LGHDT and YNNKEL (reference sequence). The CDR3 DNA follows: TGTGCCAGCAGTCCGGGACTAGCGGGAGTCGGGGAGCTGTTTTTT. It encodes CASSPGLAGVGELFF.

This clonotype was found many times. CDR3 DNA: TGTGCCAGCAGCCCCCGACAGGGACAATCGGACACCTTC. Its translation: CASSPRQGQSDTF. The V gene is TRBV14, the J gene TRBJ1-2; 7 nucleotides agree with TRBD1. V gave up 4 bases and J gave up 12 bases; unmatched junction bases: 11. Per the germline V gene, CDR1 is SGHDN and CDR2 is FVKESK. CDR3 size: 13 residues. Looking up the rest from reference TRBV14 and TRBJ1-2 gives the full variable domain: EAGVTQFPSHSVIEKGQTVTLRCDPISGHDNLYWYRRVMGKEIKFLLHFVKESKQDESGMPNNRFLAERTGGTYSTLKVQPAELEDSGVYFCASSPRQGQSDTFGSGTRLTVV.

This clonotype was observed at least ten times. The V call is TRBV10-3, the J call TRBJ2-1; 11 nucleotides align to TRBD2. CDR3 size: 16 residues. Germline assignment: CDR1 ENHRY and CDR2 SYGVKD. Trimming removed 6 bases from V and 8 bases from J; junction bases left unmatched: 12. CDR3 amino acids: CAISGQGTSGSYEQFF. CDR3 DNA: TGTGCCATCAGCGGACAGGGAACTAGCGGGAGCTATGAGCAGTTCTTC.

This clonotype has a count of ten or more. The rearrangement joins TRBV19 to TRBJ2-3; D is unresolved. This CDR3 is built from 15 residues. Per the germline V gene, CDR1 is LNHDA and CDR2 is SQIVND (reference sequence). The V end was cut by 6 bases, the J end by 0 bases, with 13 bases between. The CDR3 reads CASRARGDSTDTQYF. The CDR3 DNA sequence: TGTGCCAGTAGGGCTCGTGGGGATAGCACAGATACGCAGTATTTT.

This clonotype was recorded many times. The gene calls are TRBV4-1 and TRBJ1-2, with unresolved D. Germline CDR1 and CDR2: MGHRA and YSYEKL. V was pared by 1 base and J by 0 bases, with 9 bases between. There are 15 residues in the CDR3. The DNA of the CDR3 is TGCGCCAGCAGCCAAGCTCTGGACGCTAACTATGGCTACACCTTC. As protein: CASSQALDANYGYTF.

This clonotype has at least ten counts. This sequence joins TRBV12-3 or TRBV12-4 and TRBJ1-4, with D unclear. The CDR3 runs 13 residues. The V end was cut by 3 bases, the J end by 8 bases, with 10 bases between. CDR3 DNA sequence: TGTGCCAGCAGTTTGGCTAGACGGGAAAAACTGTTTTTT. It codes for CASSLARREKLFF.

This clonotype came up many times. The chain joins TRBV2 to TRBJ2-1, with D unclear. The germline CDR1 and CDR2 sequences are SNHLY and FYNNEI. This CDR3 is built from 13 residues. Deletions cut 6 bases from V and 4 bases from J, with 10 bases between. In DNA, the CDR3 is TGTGCCAGCAGAGGTGCTTCATACAATGAGCAGTTCTTC. It yields the protein CASRGASYNEQFF.

This chain uses TRBV7-9 with TRBJ1-2; D not certain. The CDR3 runs 15 residues. Germline lookup yields CDR1 SEHNR and CDR2 FQNEAQ (reference sequence). Trimming took off 1 base at V and 4 bases at J, with 13 bases between the two ends. CDR3 nucleotide sequence: TGTGCCAGCAGCTTAGAGAATAGTAACACCTATGGCTACACCTTC. Translating it yields CASSLENSNTYGYTF. The whole variable domain, remainder taken from reference TRBV7-9 and TRBJ1-2, is DTGVSQNPRHKITKRGQNVTFRCDPISEHNRLYWYRQTLGQGPEFLTYFQNEAQLEKSRLLSDRFSAERPKGSFSTLEIQRTEQGDSAMYLCASSLENSNTYGYTFGSGTRLTVV.

This clonotype was observed at least ten times. The chain employs TRBV5-1 and TRBJ2-1, with a tentative D call TRBD1 (6 bases). Germline V gene lookup returns CDR1 SGHRS and CDR2 YFSETQ. V gave up 7 bases and J gave up 7 bases, with 18 bases separating them. This CDR3 is 14 amino acids long. The CDR3 spells CASAPGQPVNEQFF. The CDR3 DNA reads TGCGCCAGCGCCCCGGGACAACCGGTGAATGAGCAGTTCTTC.

This clonotype was seen repeatedly, ten times or more. The chain employs TRBV5-1 and TRBJ2-7, with TRBD2 matching over 12 bases. The CDR3 is made up of 17 amino acids. V dropped 4 bases and J dropped 3; count of bases not matched to a gene: 11. Germline lookup yields CDR1 SGHRS and CDR2 YFSETQ. The CDR3 DNA follows: TGCGCCAGCAGCCTGGCTAGCGGGAGGGCCCTAGGCTACGAGCAGTACTTC. Translating it yields CASSLASGRALGYEQYF.

This clonotype was seen only once. A read error is possible here, since a much larger clone lies one base away. The V and J genes are TRBV5-1 and TRBJ2-3, with 8 bases identical to TRBD1. CDR3 length equals 16 residues. Germline-derived CDR1 and CDR2 are SGHRS and YFSETQ. The CDR3 reads CSSSDLTGGYTDTQYF. CDR3 bases: TGCTCCAGCAGCGACCTAACAGGGGGTTATACAGATACGCAGTATTTT.

This clonotype was counted many times. The rearrangement joins TRBV20-1 to TRBJ2-1; 7 positions agree with TRBD1. Germline CDR1 reads DFQATT; CDR2 reads SNEGSKA (reference sequence). The V gene end was trimmed by 3 bases and the J gene end by 8 bases; junction bases not matched to a gene: 7. The CDR3 totals 13 residues. Here the CDR3 reads CSASLQGPHEQFF. CDR3 in DNA: TGCAGTGCTAGCCTACAGGGGCCGCATGAGCAGTTCTTC.

This clonotype came up many times. The gene calls are TRBV19 and TRBJ2-7, with TRBD2 identical over 9 bases. Trimming removed 6 bases from V and 1 base from J; junction bases left unmatched: 7. Germline-derived CDR1 and CDR2 are LNHDA and SQIVND (reference sequence). The CDR3 length is 15 residues. The CDR3 protein is CASSLSGSLSYEQYF. CDR3 coding DNA: TGTGCCAGTAGCCTTAGCGGGAGCCTTTCCTACGAGCAGTACTTC.

This clonotype was seen many times. The chain employs TRBV7-2 and TRBJ1-5; TRBD1 aligns across 7 bases. Germline values: CDR1 SGHTA, CDR2 FQGNSA. The CDR3 is made up of 14 amino acids. The ends lost 4 bases at V and 3 bases at J; junction bases unmatched: 3. DNA for the CDR3: TGTGCCAGCAGCTCGACAGGGATCAATCAGCCCCAGCATTTT. Encoded protein: CASSSTGINQPQHF.

This clonotype appeared many times. The chain recombines TRBV20-1 with TRBJ2-3, with D possibly TRBD1 on 6 matching bases. This CDR3 spans 15 amino acids. The germline V gene encodes CDR1 DFQATT and CDR2 SNEGSKA (reference sequence). V gave up 6 bases and J gave up 3 bases, with 19 bases separating them. The CDR3, as DNA: TGCAGTGCCCCTGATAGACAGGATTCGACAGATACGCAGTATTTT. It encodes CSAPDRQDSTDTQYF.

This clonotype was recorded at least ten times. This chain joins TRBV27 and TRBJ2-7; 9 nucleotides agree with TRBD1. Germline V gene data show CDR1 as MNHEY and CDR2 as SMNVEV (reference sequence). Trimming took 5 bases from V and 3 from J; bases not matched to a gene: 17. The CDR3 has 18 residues. CDR3 bases: TGTGCCAGCAGTCCCCAGTCCCTACCGGGACAGGGAGTCTACGAGCAGTACTTC. Protein: CASSPQSLPGQGVYEQYF.

This clonotype was seen ten or more times. Possible read error: a much larger clone is one base away. The chain carries TRBV5-1 and TRBJ2-2; D possibly corresponds to TRBD2 (7 bases). The germline gives CDR1 SGHRS, CDR2 YFSETQ. The CDR3 is 15 residues long. CDR3 protein: CATTTGGMNTRELFF. CDR3 sequence (DNA): TGCGCCACTACTACGGGGGGCATGAACACCAGGGAGCTGTTTTTT. The complete variable domain, with remaining parts taken from reference TRBV5-1 and TRBJ2-2, reads KAGVTQTPRYLIKTRGQQVTLSCSPISGHRSVSWYQQTPGQGLQFLFEYFSETQRNKGNFPGRFSGRQFSNSRSEMNVSTLELGDSALYLCATTTGGMNTRELFFGEGSRLTVL.

The sample holds many counts of this clonotype. The chain has TRBV15 and TRBJ2-3; D uncertain. This CDR3 has 13 amino acids. CDR1 and CDR2 from the germline V gene are LNHNV and YYDKDF (reference sequence). V was pared by 2 bases and J by 6 bases, with 9 bases between. In DNA form, the CDR3 reads TGTGCCACCAGCAGAAAGGTGGGGGATACGCAGTATTTT. Amino acid sequence: CATSRKVGDTQYF.